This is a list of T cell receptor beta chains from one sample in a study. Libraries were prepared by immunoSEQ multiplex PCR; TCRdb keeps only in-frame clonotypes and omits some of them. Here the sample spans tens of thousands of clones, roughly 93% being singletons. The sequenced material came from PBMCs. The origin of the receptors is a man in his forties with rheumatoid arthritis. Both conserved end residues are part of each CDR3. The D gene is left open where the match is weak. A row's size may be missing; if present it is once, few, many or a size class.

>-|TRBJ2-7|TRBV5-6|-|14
CASSLDLRTFEQYF
TGTGCCAGCAGCTTGGACCTCCGAACATTTGAGCAGTACTTC
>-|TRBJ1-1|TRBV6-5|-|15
CASSYSRVRPERGSF
TGTGCCAGCAGTTACTCTCGAGTTCGACCCGAAAGGGGGTCCTTT
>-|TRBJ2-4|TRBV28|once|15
CASSPNSLAKNIQYF
TGTGCCAGCAGCCCTAACAGCTTAGCCAAAAACATTCAGTACTTC
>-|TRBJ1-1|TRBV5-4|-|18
CASSLAFGGKGGTTEAFF
TGTGCCAGCAGCTTGGCCTTTGGGGGGAAAGGCGGAACGACTGAAGCTTTCTTT
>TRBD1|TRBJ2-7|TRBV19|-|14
CASSPGTGTYEQYF
TGTGCCAGTAGTCCCGGGACAGGGACCTACGAGCAGTACTTC
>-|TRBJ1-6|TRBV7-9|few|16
CASSLEVGVDNSPLHF
TGTGCCAGCAGCTTAGAGGTAGGGGTGGATAATTCACCCCTCCACTTT
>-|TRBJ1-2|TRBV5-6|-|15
CASSGGVEANYGYTF
TGTGCCAGCAGCGGCGGGGTCGAAGCTAACTATGGCTACACCTTC
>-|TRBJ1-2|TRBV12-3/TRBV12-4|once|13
CASSSDHNYGYTF
TGTGCCAGCAGTTCCGACCATAACTATGGCTACACCTTC
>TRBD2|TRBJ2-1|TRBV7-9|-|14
CATQKGRGENEQFF
TGTGCCACCCAGAAGGGGCGGGGGGAAAATGAGCAGTTCTTC
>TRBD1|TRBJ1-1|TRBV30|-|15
CACNGWGQVNTEAFF
TGTGCCTGTAACGGGTGGGGACAGGTGAACACTGAAGCTTTCTTT
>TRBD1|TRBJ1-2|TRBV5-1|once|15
CASSFNRGTVDGYTF
TGCGCCAGCAGCTTTAACAGGGGTACGGTAGATGGCTACACCTTC
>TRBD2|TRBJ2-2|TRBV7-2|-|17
CASSARLAGGTTGELFF
TGTGCCAGCAGCGCGAGACTAGCGGGAGGGACCACCGGGGAGCTGTTTTTT
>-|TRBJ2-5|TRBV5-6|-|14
CASSLGTPGETQYF
TGTGCCAGCAGCTTGGGTACCCCAGGGGAGACCCAGTACTTC
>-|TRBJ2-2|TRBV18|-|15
CASSPPDRPTGELFF
TGTGCCAGCTCACCACCGGACAGACCCACCGGGGAGCTGTTTTTT
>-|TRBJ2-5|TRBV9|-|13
CASSGMYQETQYF
TGTGCCAGCAGCGGAATGTACCAAGAGACCCAGTACTTC
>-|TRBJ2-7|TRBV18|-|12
CASSPRQYEQYF
TGTGCCAGCTCACCCAGACAGTACGAGCAGTACTTC
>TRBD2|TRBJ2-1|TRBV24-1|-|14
CATSDFLSGNEQFF
TGTGCCACCAGTGATTTCCTTAGCGGGAATGAGCAGTTCTTC
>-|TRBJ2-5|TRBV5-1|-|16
CASKFPRTGYQETQYF
TGCGCCAGCAAATTCCCTCGGACTGGCTACCAAGAGACCCAGTACTTC
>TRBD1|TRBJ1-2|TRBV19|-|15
CASRDGQGHSYGYTF
TGTGCCAGTAGGGACGGACAGGGTCACAGCTATGGCTACACCTTC
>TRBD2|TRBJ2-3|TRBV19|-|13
CARAGDPGDTQYF
TGTGCCAGGGCGGGAGACCCGGGGGATACGCAGTATTTT
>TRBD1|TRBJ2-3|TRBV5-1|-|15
CASRATGDSTDTQYF
TGCGCCAGCAGGGCAACAGGGGACAGCACAGATACGCAGTATTTT
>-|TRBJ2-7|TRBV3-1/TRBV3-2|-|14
CASSQVRRSYEQYF
TGTGCCAGCAGCCAAGTCCGTAGGTCCTACGAGCAGTACTTC